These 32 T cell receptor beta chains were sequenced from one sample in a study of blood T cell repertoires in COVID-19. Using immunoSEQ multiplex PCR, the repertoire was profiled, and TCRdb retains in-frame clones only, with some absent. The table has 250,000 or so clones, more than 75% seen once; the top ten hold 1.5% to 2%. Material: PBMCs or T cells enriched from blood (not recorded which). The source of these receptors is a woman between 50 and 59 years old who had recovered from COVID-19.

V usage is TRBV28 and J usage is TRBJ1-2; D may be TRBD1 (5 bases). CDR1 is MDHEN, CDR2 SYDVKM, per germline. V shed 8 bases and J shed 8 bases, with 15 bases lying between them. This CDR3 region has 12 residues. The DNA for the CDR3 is TGTGCCAGCCAAGGGGCCTCAAGCGGCTACACCTTC. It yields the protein CASQGASSGYTF.

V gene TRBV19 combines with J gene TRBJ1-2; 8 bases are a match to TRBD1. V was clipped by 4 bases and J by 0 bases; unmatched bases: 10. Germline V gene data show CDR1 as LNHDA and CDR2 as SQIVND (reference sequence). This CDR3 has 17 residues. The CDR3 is CASSRAGTGESNYGYTF. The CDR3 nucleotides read TGTGCCAGTAGTAGAGCCGGGACAGGCGAATCTAACTATGGCTACACCTTC.

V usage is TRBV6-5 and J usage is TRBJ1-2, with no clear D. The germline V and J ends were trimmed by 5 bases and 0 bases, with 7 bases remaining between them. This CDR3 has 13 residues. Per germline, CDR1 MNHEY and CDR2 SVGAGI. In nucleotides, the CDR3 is TGTGCCAGCAGTCCCCCAGCTAACTATGGCTACACCTTC. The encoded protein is CASSPPANYGYTF.

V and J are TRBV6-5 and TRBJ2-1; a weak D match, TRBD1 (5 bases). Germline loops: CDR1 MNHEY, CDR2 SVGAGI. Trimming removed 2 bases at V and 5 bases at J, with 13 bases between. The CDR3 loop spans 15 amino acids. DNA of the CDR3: TGTGCCAGCAGTTACGGGGCTGGGCCTCACAATGAGCAGTTCTTC. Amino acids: CASSYGAGPHNEQFF.

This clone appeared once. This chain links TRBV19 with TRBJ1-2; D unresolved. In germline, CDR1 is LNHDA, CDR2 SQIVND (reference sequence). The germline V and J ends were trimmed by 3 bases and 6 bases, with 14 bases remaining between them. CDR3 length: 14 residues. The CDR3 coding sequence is TGTGCCAGTAGTATCACCAGGCCCTATGATGGCTACACCTTC. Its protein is CASSITRPYDGYTF.

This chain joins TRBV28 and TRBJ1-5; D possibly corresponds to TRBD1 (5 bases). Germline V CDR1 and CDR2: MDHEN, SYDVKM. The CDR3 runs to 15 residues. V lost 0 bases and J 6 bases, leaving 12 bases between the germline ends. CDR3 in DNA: TGTGCCAGCAGTTTATGGGCAGGGTTGGGTCAGCCCCAGCATTTT. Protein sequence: CASSLWAGLGQPQHF.

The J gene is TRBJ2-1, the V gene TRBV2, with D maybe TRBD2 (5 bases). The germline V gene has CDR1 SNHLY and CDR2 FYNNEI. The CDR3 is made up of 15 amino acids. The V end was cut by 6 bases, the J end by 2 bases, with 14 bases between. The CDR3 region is CASRRALATYNEQFF. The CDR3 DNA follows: TGTGCCAGCAGACGTGCGCTAGCCACCTACAATGAGCAGTTCTTC. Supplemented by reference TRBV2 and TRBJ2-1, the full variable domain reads EPEVTQTPSHQVTQMGQEVILRCVPISNHLYFYWYRQILGQKVEFLVSFYNNEISEKSEIFDDQFSVERPDGSNFTLKIRSTKLEDSAMYFCASRRALATYNEQFFGPGTRLTVL.

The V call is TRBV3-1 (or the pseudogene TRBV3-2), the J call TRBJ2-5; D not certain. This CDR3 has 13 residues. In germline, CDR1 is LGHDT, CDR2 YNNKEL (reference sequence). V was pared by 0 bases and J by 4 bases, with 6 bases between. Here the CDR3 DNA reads TGTGCCAGCAGCCAAGATTACGGAGAGACCCAGTACTTC. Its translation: CASSQDYGETQYF.

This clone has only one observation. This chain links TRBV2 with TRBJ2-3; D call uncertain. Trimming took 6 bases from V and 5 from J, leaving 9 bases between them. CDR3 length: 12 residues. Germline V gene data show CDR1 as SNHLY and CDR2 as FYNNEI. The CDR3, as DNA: TGTGCCAGCAGAGCGACCGAAGATACGCAGTATTTT. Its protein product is CASRATEDTQYF.

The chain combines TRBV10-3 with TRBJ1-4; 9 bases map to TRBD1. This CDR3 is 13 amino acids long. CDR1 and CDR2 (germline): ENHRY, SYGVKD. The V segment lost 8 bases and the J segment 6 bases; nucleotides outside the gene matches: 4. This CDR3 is CAIGRDRDEKLFF. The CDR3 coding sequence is TGTGCCATCGGCCGGGACAGGGATGAAAAACTGTTTTTT.

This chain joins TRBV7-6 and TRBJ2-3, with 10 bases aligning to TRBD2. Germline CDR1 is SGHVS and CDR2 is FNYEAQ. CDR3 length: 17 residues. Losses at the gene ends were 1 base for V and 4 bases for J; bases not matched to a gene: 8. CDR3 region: CASSLGLAGASPDTQYF. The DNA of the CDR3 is TGTGCCAGCAGCTTAGGGCTAGCGGGAGCCTCACCAGATACGCAGTATTTT.

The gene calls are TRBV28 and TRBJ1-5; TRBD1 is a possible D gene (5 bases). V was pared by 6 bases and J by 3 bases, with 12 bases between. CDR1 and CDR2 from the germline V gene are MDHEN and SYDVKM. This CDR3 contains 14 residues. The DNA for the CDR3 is TGTGCCAGCAGCCGCGACAGACACAATCAGCCCCAGCATTTT. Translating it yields CASSRDRHNQPQHF.

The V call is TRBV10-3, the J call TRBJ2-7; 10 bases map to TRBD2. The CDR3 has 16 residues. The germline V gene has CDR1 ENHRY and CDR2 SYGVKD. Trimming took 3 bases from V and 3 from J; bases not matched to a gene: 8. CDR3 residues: CAISDHGASGSYEQYF. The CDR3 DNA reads TGTGCCATCAGTGACCATGGGGCTAGCGGGAGCTACGAGCAGTACTTC.

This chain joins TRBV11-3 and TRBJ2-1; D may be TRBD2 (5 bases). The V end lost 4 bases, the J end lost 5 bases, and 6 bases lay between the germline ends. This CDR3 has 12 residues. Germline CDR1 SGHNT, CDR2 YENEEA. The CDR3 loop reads CASSYGDNEQFF. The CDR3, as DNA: TGTGCCAGCAGCTACGGGGACAATGAGCAGTTCTTC.

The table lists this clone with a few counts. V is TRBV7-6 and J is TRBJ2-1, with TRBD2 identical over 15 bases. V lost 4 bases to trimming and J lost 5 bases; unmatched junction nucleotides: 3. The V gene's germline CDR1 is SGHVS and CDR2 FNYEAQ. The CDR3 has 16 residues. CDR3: CASSSGTSGGNNEQFF. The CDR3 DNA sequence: TGTGCCAGCAGCTCGGGGACTAGCGGGGGGAACAATGAGCAGTTCTTC.

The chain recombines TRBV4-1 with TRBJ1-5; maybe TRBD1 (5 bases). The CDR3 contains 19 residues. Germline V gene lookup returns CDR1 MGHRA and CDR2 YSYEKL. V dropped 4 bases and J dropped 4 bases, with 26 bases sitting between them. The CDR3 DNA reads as TGCGCCAGCAGCCCGGGCCCGGGGGAGAGTTCAGTTCAGAATCAGCCCCAGCATTTT. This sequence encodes CASSPGPGESSVQNQPQHF.

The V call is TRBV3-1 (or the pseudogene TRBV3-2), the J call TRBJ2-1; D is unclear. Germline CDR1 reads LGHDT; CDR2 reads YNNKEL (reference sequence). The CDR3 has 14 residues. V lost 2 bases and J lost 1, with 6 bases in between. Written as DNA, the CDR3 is TGTGCCAGCAGCCAAAAGCCTTCCTACAATGAGCAGTTCTTC. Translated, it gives CASSQKPSYNEQFF.

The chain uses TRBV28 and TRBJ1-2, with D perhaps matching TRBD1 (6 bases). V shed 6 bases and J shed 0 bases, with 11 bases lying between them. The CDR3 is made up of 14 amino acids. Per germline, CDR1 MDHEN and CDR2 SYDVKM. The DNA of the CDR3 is TGTGCCAGCAGCATCGGACAGACTAACTATGGCTACACCTTC. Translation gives CASSIGQTNYGYTF.

The CDR3 reads CASSFGASESYEQYF. The CDR3 DNA follows: TGTGCCAGCTCATTCGGCGCTAGCGAGTCCTACGAGCAGTACTTC. The V and J genes are TRBV18 and TRBJ2-7; D is perhaps TRBD2 (6 bases). CDR1 is KGHSH and CDR2 is LQKENI in the germline V gene. Trimming removed 5 bases from V and 1 base from J, with 15 bases in between. The CDR3 length is 15 residues.

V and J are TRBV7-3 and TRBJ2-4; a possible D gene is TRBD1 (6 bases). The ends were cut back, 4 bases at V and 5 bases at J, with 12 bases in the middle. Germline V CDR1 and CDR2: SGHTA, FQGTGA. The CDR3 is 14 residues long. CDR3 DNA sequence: TGTGCCAGCAGCTCCTCCCGGACAGAAAACATTCAGTACTTC. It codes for CASSSSRTENIQYF.

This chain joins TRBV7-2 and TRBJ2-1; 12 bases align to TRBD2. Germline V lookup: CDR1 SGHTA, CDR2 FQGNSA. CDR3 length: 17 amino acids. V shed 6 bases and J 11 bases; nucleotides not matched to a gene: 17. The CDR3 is CASSSRTSGVMGIKQFF. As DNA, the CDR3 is TGTGCCAGCAGTTCCCGGACTAGCGGGGTTATGGGTATTAAGCAGTTCTTC. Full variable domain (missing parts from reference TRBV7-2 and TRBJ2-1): GAGVSQSPSNKVTEKGKDVELRCDPISGHTALYWYRQSLGQGLEFLIYFQGNSAPDKSGLPSDRFSAERTGGSVSTLTIQRTQQEDSAVYLCASSSRTSGVMGIKQFFGPGTRLTVL.

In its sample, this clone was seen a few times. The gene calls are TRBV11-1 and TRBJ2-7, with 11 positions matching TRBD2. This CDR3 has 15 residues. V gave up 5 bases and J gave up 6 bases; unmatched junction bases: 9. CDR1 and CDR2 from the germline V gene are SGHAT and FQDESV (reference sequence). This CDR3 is CASSHLAGGMGEQYF. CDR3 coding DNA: TGTGCCAGCAGCCATCTAGCGGGAGGAATGGGCGAGCAGTACTTC.

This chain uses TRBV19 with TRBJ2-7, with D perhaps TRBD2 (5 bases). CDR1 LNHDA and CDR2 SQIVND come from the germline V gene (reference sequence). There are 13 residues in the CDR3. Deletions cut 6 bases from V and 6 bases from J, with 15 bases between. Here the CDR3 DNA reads TGTGCCAGTAGCTTAACCTGGACTTCCGAGCAGTACTTC. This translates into CASSLTWTSEQYF.

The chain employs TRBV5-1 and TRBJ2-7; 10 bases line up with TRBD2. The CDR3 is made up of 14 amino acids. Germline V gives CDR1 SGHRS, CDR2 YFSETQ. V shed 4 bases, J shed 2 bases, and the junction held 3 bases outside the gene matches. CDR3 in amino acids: CASSLLAGPYEQYF. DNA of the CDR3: TGCGCCAGCAGCCTACTAGCGGGACCCTACGAGCAGTACTTC.

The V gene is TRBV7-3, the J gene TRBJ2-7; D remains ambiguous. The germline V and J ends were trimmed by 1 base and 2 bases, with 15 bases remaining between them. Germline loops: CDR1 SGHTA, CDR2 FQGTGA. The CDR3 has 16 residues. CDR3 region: CASSLNQIILPYEQYF. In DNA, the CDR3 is TGTGCCAGCAGCTTAAATCAGATAATCCTTCCCTACGAGCAGTACTTC.

CDR3 nucleotides: TGTGCCAGCAGTTTAACCCGGGACAGTATCACAGATACGCAGTATTTT. Encoded protein: CASSLTRDSITDTQYF. The chain combines TRBV5-5 with TRBJ2-3; 7 bases align to TRBD1. The CDR3 runs 16 residues. V shed 5 bases, J shed 2 bases, and the junction held 11 bases outside the gene matches. CDR1 and CDR2 (germline): SGHKS, YYEKEE (reference sequence).

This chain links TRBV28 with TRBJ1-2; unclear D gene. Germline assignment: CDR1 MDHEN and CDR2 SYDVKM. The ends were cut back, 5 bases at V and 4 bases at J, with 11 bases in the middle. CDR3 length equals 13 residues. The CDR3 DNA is TGTGCCAGCAGTCCCGGGGAGACCTATGGCTACACCTTC. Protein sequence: CASSPGETYGYTF.

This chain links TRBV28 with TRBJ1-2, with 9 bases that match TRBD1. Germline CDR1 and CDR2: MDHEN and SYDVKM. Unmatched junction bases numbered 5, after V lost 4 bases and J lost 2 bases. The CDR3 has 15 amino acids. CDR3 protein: CASSWRQGGNYGYTF. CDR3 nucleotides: TGTGCCAGCAGTTGGCGACAGGGGGGCAACTATGGCTACACCTTC.

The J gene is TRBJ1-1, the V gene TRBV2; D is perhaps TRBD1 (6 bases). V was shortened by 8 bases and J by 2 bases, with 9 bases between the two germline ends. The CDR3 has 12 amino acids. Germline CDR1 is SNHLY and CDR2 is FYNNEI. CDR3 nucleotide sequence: TGTGCCAGCCGGACAGACAACACTGAAGCTTTCTTT. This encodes CASRTDNTEAFF.

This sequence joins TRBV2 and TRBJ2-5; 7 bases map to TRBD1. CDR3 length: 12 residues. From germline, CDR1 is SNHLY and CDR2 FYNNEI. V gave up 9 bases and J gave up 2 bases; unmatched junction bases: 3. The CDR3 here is CASGDRQETQYF. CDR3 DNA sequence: TGTGCCAGTGGGGACAGACAAGAGACCCAGTACTTC.

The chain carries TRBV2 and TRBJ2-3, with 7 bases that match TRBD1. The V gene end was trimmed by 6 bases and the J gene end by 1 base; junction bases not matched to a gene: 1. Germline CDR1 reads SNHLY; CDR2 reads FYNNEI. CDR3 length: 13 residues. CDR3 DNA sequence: TGTGCCAGCAGGGGGACAGGCACAGATACGCAGTATTTT. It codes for CASRGTGTDTQYF.

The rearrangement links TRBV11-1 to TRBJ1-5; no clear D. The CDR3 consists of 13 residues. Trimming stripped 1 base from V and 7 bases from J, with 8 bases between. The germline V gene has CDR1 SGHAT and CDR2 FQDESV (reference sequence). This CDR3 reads CASSLGEQQPQHF. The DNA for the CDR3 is TGTGCCAGCAGCTTAGGGGAGCAGCAGCCCCAGCATTTT.